Shown below are 29 T cell receptor beta chains from a single sample sequenced in a study of blood T cells in healthy people across ages. It was with a sample-barcoded 5' primer and a J-beta primer mix that a second PCR of roughly 7 to 11 cycles was run. MiXCR was run by TCRdb on the 5' RACE reads, yielding one entry per CDR3 protein. The sample consists of about 1.7 million distinct CDR3 sequences, roughly 27% of them appearing once. The specimen sequenced was blood. The source of these receptors is a woman in her twenties or thirties in good health.

CDR3 sequence reads: CATRGYTGELFF. The CDR3 nucleotides are TGTGCCACCCGAGGATACACCGGGGAGCTGTTTTTT. The rearrangement links TRBV24-1 to TRBJ2-2, with unresolved D. The germline gives CDR1 KGHDR, CDR2 SFDVKD. This CDR3 contains 12 residues. Deletions cut 9 bases from V and 3 bases from J, with 7 bases between.

This clonotype was recorded once. Possible read error: a much larger clone is one base away. The rearrangement uses TRBV2 and TRBJ2-7; D possibly corresponds to TRBD2 (6 bases). The CDR3 consists of 14 residues. The germline V gene has CDR1 SNHLY and CDR2 FYNNEI. Between the trimmed V and J ends, which lost 7 bases and 2 bases, there was a span of 15 bases. DNA of the CDR3: TGTGCCAGCATGGTTGGGACTCAACCCTACGAGCAGTACTTC. It yields the protein CASMVGTQPYEQYF. The full variable domain, rest sourced from reference TRBV2 and TRBJ2-7, is EPEVTQTPSHQVTQMGQEVILRCVPISNHLYFYWYRQILGQKVEFLVSFYNNEISEKSEIFDDQFSVERPDGSNFTLKIRSTKLEDSAMYFCASMVGTQPYEQYFGPGTRLTVT.

This clonotype came up once. The V and J genes are TRBV4-2 and TRBJ2-2; D is ambiguous. The CDR3 extends over 15 amino acids. The V gene lost 0 bases and the J gene lost 6 bases, with 11 bases spanning the gap. CDR1 and CDR2 (germline): LGHNA, YNFKEQ. The CDR3 bases are TGTGCCAGCAGCCAAGATCGTATTGACTCCGGGGAGCTGTTTTTT. Residues: CASSQDRIDSGELFF.

This clonotype has a handful of counts. The gene calls are TRBV7-2 and TRBJ2-2; no reliable D call. V was shortened by 4 bases and J by 5 bases, with 5 bases between the two germline ends. The CDR3 is 12 amino acids. The germline CDR1 and CDR2 sequences are SGHTA and FQGNSA. The CDR3 loop reads CASSWMTGELFF. Here the CDR3 DNA reads TGTGCCAGCAGCTGGATGACCGGGGAGCTGTTTTTT.

As to this clonotype: The junction departs from germline at one end; a sequencing error may be responsible. V and J are TRBV9 and TRBJ2-6, with D possibly matching TRBD2 (5 bases). This CDR3 region has 16 residues. From germline, CDR1 is SGDLS and CDR2 YYNGEE. CDR3 loop: CACSVESGVGANVLTF. The CDR3, as DNA: TGTGCCTGCAGCGTAGAATCCGGGGTTGGGGCCAACGTCCTGACTTTC. The full variable domain, in which reference TRBV9 and TRBJ2-6 provide the parts outside the CDR3, is DSGVTQTPKHLITATGQRVTLRCSPRSGDLSVYWYQQSLDQGLQFLIQYYNGEERAKGNILERFSAQQFPDLHSELNLSSLELGDSALYFCACSVESGVGANVLTFGAGSRLTVL.

In its sample, this clonotype was seen a few times. This chain connects TRBV12-3 or TRBV12-4 to TRBJ1-6; a possible D gene is TRBD1 (5 bases). Trimming shortened V by 5 bases and J by 7 bases, and 9 bases separated the two germline ends. This CDR3 region has 13 residues. CDR3 bases: TGTGCCAGCAGTCAGGGTGGCAATTCACCCCTCCACTTT. Protein sequence: CASSQGGNSPLHF.

V gene TRBV25-1 combines with J gene TRBJ1-1, with 7 bases lining up with TRBD1. V lost 3 bases and J lost 5; bases outside the gene matches: 9. The CDR3 spans 15 residues. CDR1 is MGHDK, CDR2 SYGVNS, per germline. In DNA, the CDR3 is TGTGCCAGCAGTGATTCTCGCAGGGGGGGAACTGAAGCTTTCTTT. Its protein is CASSDSRRGGTEAFF.

The V and J genes are TRBV5-5 and TRBJ1-4; no firm D call. CDR1 is SGHKS, CDR2 YYEKEE, per germline (reference sequence). This CDR3 has 11 residues. The ends were cut back, 5 bases at V and 10 bases at J, with 9 bases in the middle. CDR3 sequence (DNA): TGTGCCAGCAGTTTCAACGGAAAACTGTTTTTT. Amino acid sequence: CASSFNGKLFF.

This clonotype was recorded only once. The rearrangement links TRBV9 to TRBJ2-1; D remains ambiguous. CDR3 length: 13 residues. The V gene's germline CDR1 is SGDLS and CDR2 YYNGEE. Trimming stripped 4 bases from V and 7 bases from J, with 12 bases between. The CDR3 DNA reads as TGTGCCAGCAGCTTAGCTTGGGTGAATGAGCAGTTCTTC. It codes for CASSLAWVNEQFF. Looking up the rest from reference TRBV9 and TRBJ2-1 gives the full variable domain: DSGVTQTPKHLITATGQRVTLRCSPRSGDLSVYWYQQSLDQGLQFLIQYYNGEERAKGNILERFSAQQFPDLHSELNLSSLELGDSALYFCASSLAWVNEQFFGPGTRLTVL.

This clonotype was seen more than once but under ten times. The rearrangement joins TRBV12-5 to TRBJ1-1; D is uncertain. The CDR3 extends over 16 amino acids. The V and J ends lost 1 base and 3 bases respectively, with 15 bases between them. CDR1 and CDR2 (germline): LGHNT, FRNRAP. The CDR3 here is CASGLGFSGYDTEAFF. The CDR3, as DNA: TGTGCTAGTGGTTTGGGGTTTTCGGGGTACGACACTGAAGCTTTCTTT.

This clonotype appeared many times. The J gene is TRBJ2-7, the V gene TRBV29-1, with a weak D call TRBD2 (5 bases). Trimming left V 4 bases short and J 2 bases short, with 12 bases between. The length of the CDR3 is 13 residues. Germline V gene lookup returns CDR1 SQVTM and CDR2 ANQGSEA. This CDR3 reads CSVGGRQTYEQYF. CDR3 in DNA: TGCAGCGTTGGAGGGCGCCAGACCTACGAGCAGTACTTC.

The sample holds a few counts of this clonotype. The rearrangement joins TRBV12-3 or TRBV12-4 to TRBJ2-5, with D possibly being TRBD2 (5 bases). V lost 6 bases and J 11 bases, leaving 13 bases between the germline ends. There are 11 residues in the CDR3. The CDR3 loop reads CASRADGEQYF. For the CDR3, the DNA is TGTGCCAGCAGAGCCGACGGGGAGCAGTACTTC.

The rearrangement links TRBV20-1 to TRBJ2-3, with D unclear. Germline CDR1 is DFQATT and CDR2 is SNEGSKA (reference sequence). The ends were cut back, 4 bases at V and 4 bases at J, with 18 bases in the middle. This CDR3 has 15 amino acids. CDR3 coding DNA: TGCAGTGCTACCCTCTTCCGGCTCGAGTCAGATACGCAGTATTTT. Encoded protein: CSATLFRLESDTQYF.

V gene TRBV7-9 combines with J gene TRBJ2-4; the match to TRBD1 covers 9 bases. The J call is uncertain, as TRBJ2-7 better fits the DNA end. CDR3 length equals 17 residues. Germline V CDR1 and CDR2: SEHNR, FQNEAQ (reference sequence). The CDR3 nucleotides read TGTGCCAGCAGCCTAGGAGGAGAGGGGACAGGGTTCTACGAGCAGTACTTC. Its translation: CASSLGGEGTGFYEQYF.

The sample holds a few counts of this clonotype. This chain uses TRBV7-2 with TRBJ2-7; TRBD2 aligns across 7 bases. J gave up 2 bases and V 1 base, and 5 bases lay outside the gene matches. The CDR3 spans 15 residues. From germline, CDR1 is SGHTA and CDR2 FQGNSA. As DNA, the CDR3 is TGTGCCAGCAGCTTAGGCCCGGGACTACCCTACGAGCAGTACTTC. It specifies CASSLGPGLPYEQYF.

This clonotype was recorded at least ten times. The gene calls are TRBV7-2 and TRBJ2-5; 9 bases are shared with TRBD1. V lost 5 bases to trimming and J lost 5 bases; unmatched junction nucleotides: 6. CDR3 length equals 14 residues. Looked up from germline, CDR1 is SGHTA and CDR2 is FQGNSA. The CDR3 loop is CASSPSGQGETQYF. The CDR3 DNA reads as TGTGCCAGCAGCCCTAGCGGACAGGGGGAGACCCAGTACTTC.

This clonotype came up many times. This chain connects TRBV4-1 to TRBJ2-7; D unresolved. CDR1 and CDR2 (germline): MGHRA, YSYEKL. Trimming stripped 0 bases from V and 9 bases from J, with 15 bases between. This CDR3 is built from 14 residues. CDR3 loop: CASSQDWQPLMQYF. In DNA form, the CDR3 reads TGCGCCAGCAGCCAAGATTGGCAGCCCCTGATGCAGTACTTC.

This clonotype has a handful of counts. The gene calls are TRBV7-8 and TRBJ2-1; D possibly corresponds to TRBD2 (5 bases). The V and J ends lost 8 bases and 0 bases respectively, with 8 bases between them. This CDR3 has 13 residues. Germline V gene lookup returns CDR1 SGHVS and CDR2 FQNEAQ. The CDR3 DNA reads TGTGCCAGCCGGGATGGCTCCTACAATGAGCAGTTCTTC. This gives the protein CASRDGSYNEQFF.

This clonotype was counted between two and nine times. J is TRBJ1-1 and V is TRBV29-1, with D unresolved. Germline-derived CDR1 and CDR2 are SQVTM and ANQGSEA. The length of the CDR3 is 12 residues. The CDR3 here is CNANRVLTEAFF. In DNA form, the CDR3 reads TGCAACGCCAATAGGGTTTTAACTGAAGCTTTCTTT.

The table lists this clonotype with a few counts. The chain couples TRBV4-3 to TRBJ1-2; 12 bases match TRBD1. V dropped 3 bases and J dropped 7; count of bases not matched to a gene: 9. This CDR3 spans 16 amino acids. Germline V lookup: CDR1 LGHNA, CDR2 YSLEER. CDR3 protein: CASSQAGTGGSGGYTF. Here the CDR3 DNA reads TGCGCCAGCAGCCAGGCCGGGACAGGGGGCAGCGGTGGCTACACCTTC.

This chain joins TRBV28 and TRBJ2-1; the match to TRBD2 covers 9 bases. The length of the CDR3 is 16 residues. Germline V gives CDR1 MDHEN, CDR2 SYDVKM. The V and J ends lost 6 bases and 0 bases, in that order; junction bases with no gene match: 6. CDR3 DNA sequence: TGTGCCAGCAGCCGCGGGGGGGGTCTCTCCTACAATGAGCAGTTCTTC. Amino acid sequence: CASSRGGGLSYNEQFF.

The count of this clonotype is one. This sequence joins TRBV27 and TRBJ1-2, with 7 bases identical to TRBD1. Per germline, CDR1 MNHEY and CDR2 SMNVEV (reference sequence). V trimming: 2 bases; J trimming: 7 bases; junction bases outside the gene matches: 16. The CDR3 sequence is 17 residues long. The CDR3 loop is CASSLGMHRGRTIGYTF. The CDR3 region has the DNA TGTGCCAGCAGTTTAGGGATGCACAGGGGCCGGACTATTGGCTACACCTTC.

The J gene is TRBJ1-4, the V gene TRBV29-1, with 7 bases matching TRBD1. V lost 5 bases, J lost 2 bases, and 8 bases stayed unmatched. The CDR3 is 15 amino acids. CDR1 is SQVTM and CDR2 is ANQGSEA in the germline V gene. The CDR3 region is CSVLPRQGTNEKLFF. The CDR3 DNA sequence: TGCAGCGTTCTCCCCCGACAGGGTACTAATGAAAAACTGTTTTTT.

This chain connects TRBV20-1 to TRBJ2-5; maybe TRBD2 (5 bases). The CDR3 runs 11 residues. In germline, CDR1 is DFQATT, CDR2 SNEGSKA (reference sequence). This CDR3 is CRAEGRQTQYF. CDR3 coding DNA: TGCAGGGCTGAGGGTCGACAGACCCAGTACTTC.

In nucleotides, the CDR3 is TGTGCCAGCAGCTTTAACAGGGGTCATGACGAGCAGTACTTC. This encodes CASSFNRGHDEQYF. This chain joins TRBV11-2 and TRBJ2-7, with 7 bases identical to TRBD1. The CDR3 is 14 residues long. From germline, CDR1 is SGHAT and CDR2 FQNNGV. V was pared by 3 bases and J by 5 bases, with 7 bases of the junction left unmatched.

J is TRBJ2-5 and V is TRBV7-2, with a possible D match to TRBD2 (5 bases). Trimming left V 5 bases short and J 8 bases short, with 15 bases between. CDR3 length: 13 residues. The germline CDR1 and CDR2 sequences are SGHTA and FQGNSA. The CDR3 region is CASSPSGEGTQYF. CDR3 sequence (DNA): TGTGCCAGCAGCCCCTCCGGGGAAGGAACCCAGTACTTC.

This sequence joins TRBV7-6 and TRBJ2-1, with 8 bases aligning to TRBD2. This CDR3 is built from 18 residues. Germline V gene lookup returns CDR1 SGHVS and CDR2 FNYEAQ. The V gene end was trimmed by 4 bases and the J gene end by 7 bases; junction bases not matched to a gene: 18. CDR3 sequence: CASSSNPRTSFSRNEQFF. The CDR3 nucleotides are TGTGCCAGCAGCTCGAACCCTCGGACTAGCTTCAGTAGGAATGAGCAGTTCTTC.

The genes are TRBV5-5 and TRBJ2-7; the D is unclear. The V gene's germline CDR1 is SGHKS and CDR2 YYEKEE (reference sequence). The CDR3 length is 15 residues. Trimming shortened V by 4 bases and J by 2 bases, and 16 bases separated the two germline ends. The CDR3 coding sequence is TGTGCCAGCAGCCTCCTCACGGAGTTTCCCTACGAGCAGTACTTC. Its protein product is CASSLLTEFPYEQYF.

This chain connects TRBV28 to TRBJ1-5; 8 positions match TRBD1. V shed 6 bases and J 7 bases; nucleotides not matched to a gene: 11. The germline V gene has CDR1 MDHEN and CDR2 SYDVKM. CDR3 length: 15 amino acids. The DNA of the CDR3 is TGTGCCAGCAGCCTCGGGACAGGAAACGTACAGCCCCAGCATTTT. This codes for CASSLGTGNVQPQHF.